The sequence of this T cell receptor (beta chain) was determined in a study of cytomegalovirus exposure and HLA in healthy donors. General study points: In a later analysis, a genetic analysis reported fewer productive-TCR N-insertions in an Asian-associated ancestry cluster than the cohort average. When analyzed later, the rates of TCR association showed variation by HLA locus, with DRB1 the most and HLA-C the fewest.

Primers included in the PCR were 60 Vbeta and 13 Jbeta primers. In the authors' workflow: An analysis performed later counted 81 million or so unique TCR beta chains (approximately 11 million of them shared). Produced via immunoSEQ multiplex PCR; TCRdb's table is partial and in-frame only. That table supplies the V and J calls and clone size; D and trimming were determined from the DNA. The sample lists 180,000 or so clones, 55% to 75% occurring once. V was clipped by 8 bases and J by 6 bases, with 18 bases between them. The CDR3 extends over 14 amino acids. CDR1 and CDR2 from the germline V gene are MNHNS and SASEGT. For this clone: The antigen remains unidentified.

V and J are TRBV6-1 and TRBJ2-3, with a tentative D call TRBD1 (6 bases). The sequence was collected from a human donor in good health. Input material: PBMCs. In DNA, the CDR3 is TGTGCCAGCCGCGCACCAGGGGCTCTGGATACGCAGTATTTT. It codes for CASRAPGALDTQYF.